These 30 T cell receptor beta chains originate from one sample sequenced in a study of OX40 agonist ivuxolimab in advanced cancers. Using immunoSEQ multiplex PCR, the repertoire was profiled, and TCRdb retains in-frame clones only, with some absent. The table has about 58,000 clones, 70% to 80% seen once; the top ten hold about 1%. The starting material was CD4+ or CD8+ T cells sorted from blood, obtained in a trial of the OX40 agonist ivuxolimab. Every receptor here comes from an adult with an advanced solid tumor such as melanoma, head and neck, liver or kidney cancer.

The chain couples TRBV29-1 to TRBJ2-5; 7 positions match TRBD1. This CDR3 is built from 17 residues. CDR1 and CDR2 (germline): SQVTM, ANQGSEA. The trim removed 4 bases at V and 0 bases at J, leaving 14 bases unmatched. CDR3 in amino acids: CSVVYPVTTGNQETQYF. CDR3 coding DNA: TGCAGCGTTGTATACCCCGTCACGACAGGGAACCAAGAGACCCAGTACTTC.

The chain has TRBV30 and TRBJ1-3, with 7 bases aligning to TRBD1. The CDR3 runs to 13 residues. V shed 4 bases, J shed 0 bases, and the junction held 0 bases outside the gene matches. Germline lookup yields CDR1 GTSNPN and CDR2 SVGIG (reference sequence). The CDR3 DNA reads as TGTGCCTGGAACAGGGGCTCTGGAAACACCATATATTTT. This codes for CAWNRGSGNTIYF.

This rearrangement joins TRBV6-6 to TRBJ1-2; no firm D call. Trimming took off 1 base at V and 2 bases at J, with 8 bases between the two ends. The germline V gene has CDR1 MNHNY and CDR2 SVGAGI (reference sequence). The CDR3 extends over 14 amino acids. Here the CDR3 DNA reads TGTGCCAGCAGTTACTTACGGGCAAACTATGGCTACACCTTC. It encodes CASSYLRANYGYTF.

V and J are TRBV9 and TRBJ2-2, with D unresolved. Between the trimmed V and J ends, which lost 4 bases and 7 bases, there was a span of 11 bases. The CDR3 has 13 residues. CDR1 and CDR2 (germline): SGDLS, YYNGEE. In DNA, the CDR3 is TGTGCCAGCAGCCTCCTTCTTGGCGGGGAGCTGTTTTTT. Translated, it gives CASSLLLGGELFF.

CDR3 DNA sequence: TGCGCCAGCAGCTTGAGCAGGGGGCTCGGAGGCTACACCTTC. Translation gives CASSLSRGLGGYTF. This rearrangement joins TRBV5-1 to TRBJ1-2, with 8 bases that match TRBD1. The CDR3 sequence is 14 residues long. The J segment lost 8 bases and the V segment lost 1 base, leaving 7 bases of the junction unmatched. Germline CDR1 is SGHRS and CDR2 is YFSETQ.

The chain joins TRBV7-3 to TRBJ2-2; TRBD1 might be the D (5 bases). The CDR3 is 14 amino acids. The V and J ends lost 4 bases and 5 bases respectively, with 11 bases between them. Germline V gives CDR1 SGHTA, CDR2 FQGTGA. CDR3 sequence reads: CASSSIGQTGELFF. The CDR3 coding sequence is TGTGCCAGCAGCTCCATCGGACAAACCGGGGAGCTGTTTTTT.

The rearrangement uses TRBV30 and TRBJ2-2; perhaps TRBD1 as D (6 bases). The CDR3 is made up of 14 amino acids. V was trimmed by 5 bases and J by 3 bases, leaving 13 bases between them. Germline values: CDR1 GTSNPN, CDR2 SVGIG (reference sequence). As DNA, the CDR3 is TGTGCCTGGGGCAGGGGCGCCGACACCGGGGAGCTGTTTTTT. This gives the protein CAWGRGADTGELFF.

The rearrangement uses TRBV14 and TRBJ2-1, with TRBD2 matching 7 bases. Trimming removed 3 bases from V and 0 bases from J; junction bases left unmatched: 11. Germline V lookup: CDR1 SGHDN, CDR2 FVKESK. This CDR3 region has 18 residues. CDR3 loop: CASSHGDYTFSSYNEQFF. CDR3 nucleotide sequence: TGTGCCAGCAGCCACGGGGACTATACCTTCAGCTCCTACAATGAGCAGTTCTTC.

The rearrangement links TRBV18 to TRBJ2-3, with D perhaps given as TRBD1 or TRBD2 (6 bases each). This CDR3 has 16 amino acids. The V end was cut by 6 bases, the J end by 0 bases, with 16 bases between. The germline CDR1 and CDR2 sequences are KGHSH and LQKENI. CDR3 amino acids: CASSRNQGTSTDTQYF. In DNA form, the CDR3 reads TGTGCCAGCTCCCGCAACCAGGGGACTAGCACAGATACGCAGTATTTT.

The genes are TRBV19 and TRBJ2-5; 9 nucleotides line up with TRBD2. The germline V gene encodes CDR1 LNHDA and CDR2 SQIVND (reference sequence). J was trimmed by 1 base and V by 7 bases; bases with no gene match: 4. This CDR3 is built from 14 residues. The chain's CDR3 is CASKTREGQETQYF. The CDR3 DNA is TGTGCCAGTAAAACGCGGGAGGGCCAAGAGACCCAGTACTTC.

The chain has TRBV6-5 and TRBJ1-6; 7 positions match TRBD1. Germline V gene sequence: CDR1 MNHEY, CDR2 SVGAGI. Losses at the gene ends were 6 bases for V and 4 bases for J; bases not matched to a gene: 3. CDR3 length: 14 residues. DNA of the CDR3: TGTGCCAGCAGCCAGACAGGGTATAATTCACCCCTCCACTTT. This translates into CASSQTGYNSPLHF.

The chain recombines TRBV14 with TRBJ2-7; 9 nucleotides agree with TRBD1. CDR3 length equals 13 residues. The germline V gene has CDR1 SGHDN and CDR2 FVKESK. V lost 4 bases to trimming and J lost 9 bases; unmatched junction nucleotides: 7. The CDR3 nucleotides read TGTGCCAGCAGCCTGGGACAGGGAAAGAGGCAGTACTTC. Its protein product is CASSLGQGKRQYF. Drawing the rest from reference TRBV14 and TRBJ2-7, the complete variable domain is EAGVTQFPSHSVIEKGQTVTLRCDPISGHDNLYWYRRVMGKEIKFLLHFVKESKQDESGMPNNRFLAERTGGTYSTLKVQPAELEDSGVYFCASSLGQGKRQYFGPGTRLTVT.

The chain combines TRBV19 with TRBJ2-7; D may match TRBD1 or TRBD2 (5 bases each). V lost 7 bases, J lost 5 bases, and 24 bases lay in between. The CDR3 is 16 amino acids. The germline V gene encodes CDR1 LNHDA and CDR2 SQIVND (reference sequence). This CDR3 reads CASTGTGGNHPDEQYF. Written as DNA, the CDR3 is TGTGCCAGTACGGGCACTGGGGGTAATCACCCCGACGAGCAGTACTTC.

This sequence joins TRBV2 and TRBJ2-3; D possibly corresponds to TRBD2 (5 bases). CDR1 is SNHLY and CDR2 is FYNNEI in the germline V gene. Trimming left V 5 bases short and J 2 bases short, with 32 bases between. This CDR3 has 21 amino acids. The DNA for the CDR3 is TGTGCCAGCAGTAAAGACCACACCATCGGACGGAGGCAATTGAACACAGATACGCAGTATTTT. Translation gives CASSKDHTIGRRQLNTDTQYF. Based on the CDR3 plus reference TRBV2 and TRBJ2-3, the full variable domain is EPEVTQTPSHQVTQMGQEVILRCVPISNHLYFYWYRQILGQKVEFLVSFYNNEISEKSEIFDDQFSVERPDGSNFTLKIRSTKLEDSAMYFCASSKDHTIGRRQLNTDTQYFGPGTRLTVL.

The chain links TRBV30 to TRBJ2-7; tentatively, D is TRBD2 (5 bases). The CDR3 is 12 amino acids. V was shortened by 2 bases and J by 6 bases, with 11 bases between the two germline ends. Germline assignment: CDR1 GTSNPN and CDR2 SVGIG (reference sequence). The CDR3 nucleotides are TGTGCCTGGAGTTCTTTAAGCGGCGAGCAGTACTTC. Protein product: CAWSSLSGEQYF.

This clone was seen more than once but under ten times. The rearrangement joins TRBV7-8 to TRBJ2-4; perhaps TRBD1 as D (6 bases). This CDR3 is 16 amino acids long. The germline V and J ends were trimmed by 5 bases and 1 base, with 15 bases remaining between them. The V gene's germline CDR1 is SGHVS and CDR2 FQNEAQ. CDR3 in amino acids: CASSHRDGRAKNIQYF. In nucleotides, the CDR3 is TGTGCCAGCAGCCACAGGGATGGGCGGGCCAAAAACATTCAGTACTTC.

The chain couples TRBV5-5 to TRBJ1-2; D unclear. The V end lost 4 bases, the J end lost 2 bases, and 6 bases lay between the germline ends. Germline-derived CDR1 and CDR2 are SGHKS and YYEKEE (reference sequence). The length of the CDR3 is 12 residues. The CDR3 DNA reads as TGTGCCAGCAGCGGCCGAAACTATGGCTACACCTTC. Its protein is CASSGRNYGYTF.

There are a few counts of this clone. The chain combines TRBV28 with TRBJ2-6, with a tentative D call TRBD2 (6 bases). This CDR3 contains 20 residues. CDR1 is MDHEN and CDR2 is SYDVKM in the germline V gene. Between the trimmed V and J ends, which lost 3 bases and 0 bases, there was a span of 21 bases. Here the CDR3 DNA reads TGTGCCAGCAGTTTTGGGGCGGGGTCCCTTACCCCCTCTGGGGCCAACGTCCTGACTTTC. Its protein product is CASSFGAGSLTPSGANVLTF.

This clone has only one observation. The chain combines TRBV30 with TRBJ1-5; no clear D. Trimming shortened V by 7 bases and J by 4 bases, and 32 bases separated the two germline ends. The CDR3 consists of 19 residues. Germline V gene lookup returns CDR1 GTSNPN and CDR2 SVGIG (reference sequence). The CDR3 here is CASIPPDRPSDFGNQPQHF. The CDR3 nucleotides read TGTGCCTCCATCCCTCCGGACCGACCTTCTGATTTTGGGAATCAGCCCCAGCATTTT.

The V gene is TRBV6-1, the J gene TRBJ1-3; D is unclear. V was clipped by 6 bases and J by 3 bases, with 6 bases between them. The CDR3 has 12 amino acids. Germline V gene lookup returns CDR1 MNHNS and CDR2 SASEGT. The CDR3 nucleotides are TGTGCCAGCAGGGGTAATGGAAACACCATATATTTT. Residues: CASRGNGNTIYF.

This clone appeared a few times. The CDR3 DNA reads TGCGCCAGCAGCTTGTCAGGGGAGGGCGGGGAGCTGTTTTTT. Protein product: CASSLSGEGGELFF. J is TRBJ2-2 and V is TRBV5-1; D is perhaps TRBD2 (7 bases). Germline lookup yields CDR1 SGHRS and CDR2 YFSETQ. The germline V and J ends were trimmed by 1 base and 7 bases, with 11 bases remaining between them. This CDR3 contains 14 residues.

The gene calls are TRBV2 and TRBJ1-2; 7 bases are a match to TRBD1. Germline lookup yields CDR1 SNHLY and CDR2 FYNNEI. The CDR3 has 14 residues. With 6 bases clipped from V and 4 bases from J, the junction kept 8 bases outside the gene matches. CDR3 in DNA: TGTGCCAGCAGGGTTGCCCGGGACAGCTATGGCTACACCTTC. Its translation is CASRVARDSYGYTF.

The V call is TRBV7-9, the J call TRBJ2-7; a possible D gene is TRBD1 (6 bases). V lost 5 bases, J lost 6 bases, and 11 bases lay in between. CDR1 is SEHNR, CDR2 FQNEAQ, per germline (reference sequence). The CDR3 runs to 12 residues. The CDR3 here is CASSVQGAEQYF. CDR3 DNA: TGTGCCAGCAGCGTACAGGGAGCCGAGCAGTACTTC. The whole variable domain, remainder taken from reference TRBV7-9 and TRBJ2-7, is DTGVSQNPRHKITKRGQNVTFRCDPISEHNRLYWYRQTLGQGPEFLTYFQNEAQLEKSRLLSDRFSAERPKGSFSTLEIQRTEQGDSAMYLCASSVQGAEQYFGPGTRLTVT.

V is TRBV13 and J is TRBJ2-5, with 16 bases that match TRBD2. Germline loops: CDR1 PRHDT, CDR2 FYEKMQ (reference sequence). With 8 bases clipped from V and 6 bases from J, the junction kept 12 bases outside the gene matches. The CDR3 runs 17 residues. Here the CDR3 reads CASVCPGLAGGPKTQYF. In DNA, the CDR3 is TGTGCCAGCGTCTGTCCGGGACTAGCGGGGGGGCCGAAGACCCAGTACTTC.

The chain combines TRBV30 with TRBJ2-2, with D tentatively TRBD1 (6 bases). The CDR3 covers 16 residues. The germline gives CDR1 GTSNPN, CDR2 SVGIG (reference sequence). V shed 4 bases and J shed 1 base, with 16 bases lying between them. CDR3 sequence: CAWNLPGTRNTGELFF. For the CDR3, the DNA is TGTGCCTGGAATCTGCCCGGGACAAGGAACACCGGGGAGCTGTTTTTT.

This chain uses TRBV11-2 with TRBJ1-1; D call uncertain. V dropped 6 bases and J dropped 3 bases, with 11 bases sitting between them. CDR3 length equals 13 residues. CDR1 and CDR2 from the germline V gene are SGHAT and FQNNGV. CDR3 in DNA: TGTGCCAGCAGTTTTGGGCAGGACACTGAAGCTTTCTTT. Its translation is CASSFGQDTEAFF.

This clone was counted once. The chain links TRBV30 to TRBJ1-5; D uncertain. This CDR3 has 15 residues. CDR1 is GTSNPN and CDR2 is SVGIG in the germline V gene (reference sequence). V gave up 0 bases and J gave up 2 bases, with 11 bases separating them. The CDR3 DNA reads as TGTGCCTGGAGTGTAGTGGGATCTCGCAATCAGCCCCAGCATTTT. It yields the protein CAWSVVGSRNQPQHF.

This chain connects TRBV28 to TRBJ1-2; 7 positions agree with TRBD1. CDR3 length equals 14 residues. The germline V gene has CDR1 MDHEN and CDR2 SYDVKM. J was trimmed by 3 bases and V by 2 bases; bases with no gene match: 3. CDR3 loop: CASSLPGTDYGYTF. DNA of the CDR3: TGTGCCAGCAGTTTACCCGGGACAGACTATGGCTACACCTTC.

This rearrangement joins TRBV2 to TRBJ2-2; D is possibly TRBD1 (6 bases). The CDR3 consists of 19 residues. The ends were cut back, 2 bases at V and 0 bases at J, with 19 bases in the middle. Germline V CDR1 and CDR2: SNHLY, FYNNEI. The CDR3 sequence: CASSEYVRRGMANTGELFF. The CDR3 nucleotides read TGTGCCAGCAGTGAATACGTGCGTAGGGGGATGGCGAACACCGGGGAGCTGTTTTTT.

The CDR3 sequence: CASTQLTGANYGYTF. In nucleotides, the CDR3 is TGTGCCAGCACCCAACTGACAGGGGCTAACTATGGCTACACCTTC. V and J are TRBV6-5 and TRBJ1-2, with TRBD1 matching 8 bases. V shed 7 bases and J 0 bases; nucleotides not matched to a gene: 7. CDR3 size: 15 residues. Looked up from germline, CDR1 is MNHEY and CDR2 is SVGAGI.